Below, 21 T cell receptor beta chains from the same sample are listed, as sequenced in a study of CD8+ T cells in alopecia areata. Following RNA extraction, reverse transcription yielded cDNA that acted as the sequencing template. Measured with immunoSEQ multiplex PCR; TCRdb has only the in-frame clones, and not every one. This sample has about 190,000 clones, with 50% to 75% found just once. The material sequenced was CD4+ T cells sorted from blood, taken at week 0. Every receptor here comes from a human donor with alopecia areata.

This chain's CDR3 is CASSLVWSGVSYEQYF. In DNA form, the CDR3 reads TGTGCCAGCAGCTTAGTTTGGTCAGGGGTCTCCTACGAGCAGTACTTC. The chain combines TRBV11-2 with TRBJ2-7; D is possibly TRBD1 (6 bases). V dropped 1 base and J dropped 0 bases, with 13 bases sitting between them. Germline V gives CDR1 SGHAT, CDR2 FQNNGV. CDR3 length: 16 amino acids.

The gene calls are TRBV5-1 and TRBJ2-7, with 8 nucleotides matching TRBD2. The CDR3 is 16 amino acids. Trimming cost V 0 bases and J 0 bases; bases outside gene matches: 5. Germline V gives CDR1 SGHRS, CDR2 YFSETQ. CDR3 nucleotides: TGCGCCAGCAGCTTGGAGGCGCGGGGGGACTCCTACGAGCAGTACTTC. Residues: CASSLEARGDSYEQYF.

There are a few counts of this clone. This chain uses TRBV14 with TRBJ1-1; maybe TRBD1 (5 bases). The V and J ends lost 4 bases and 4 bases respectively, with 16 bases between them. The germline gives CDR1 SGHDN, CDR2 FVKESK. This CDR3 has 15 amino acids. The CDR3 here is CASSRITGGVTEAFF. CDR3 nucleotides: TGTGCCAGCAGCCGAATAACGGGAGGGGTCACTGAAGCTTTCTTT.

This clone showed up just once. The genes are TRBV29-1 and TRBJ1-1; D gene unclear. Trimming left V 2 bases short and J 1 base short, with 11 bases between. This CDR3 has 14 residues. Germline loops: CDR1 SQVTM, CDR2 ANQGSEA. In nucleotides, the CDR3 is TGCAGCGTTGAACCCCGACGAGGGAACACTGAAGCTTTCTTT. Its protein is CSVEPRRGNTEAFF.

This sequence joins TRBV27 and TRBJ1-6; D gene unclear. The V end was cut by 3 bases, the J end by 7 bases, with 13 bases between. Looked up from germline, CDR1 is MNHEY and CDR2 is SMNVEV (reference sequence). This CDR3 spans 15 amino acids. For the CDR3, the DNA is TGTGCCAGCAGTTTGGAGAGGGTGGTCAATTCACCCCTCCACTTT. Protein product: CASSLERVVNSPLHF.

This clone was counted a few times. J is TRBJ2-7 and V is TRBV7-9; D tentatively fits TRBD1 or TRBD2 (5 bases each). This CDR3 is built from 17 residues. Germline CDR1 is SEHNR and CDR2 is FQNEAQ (reference sequence). V lost 7 bases and J 8 bases, leaving 30 bases between the germline ends. The CDR3 nucleotides are TGTGCCAGCACCCCGAGAGGTCGGCAGGGAGAGGGAATGAAGCAGTACTTC. Protein: CASTPRGRQGEGMKQYF.

The rearrangement uses TRBV29-1 and TRBJ2-5, with D tentatively TRBD1 or TRBD2 (5 bases each). Germline V gene sequence: CDR1 SQVTM, CDR2 ANQGSEA. V was shortened by 7 bases and J by 7 bases, with 13 bases between the two germline ends. The CDR3 contains 11 residues. CDR3 loop: CSGELGATQYF. The CDR3 bases are TGCAGCGGCGAACTAGGGGCGACCCAGTACTTC. Variable domain in full (rest from reference TRBV29-1 and TRBJ2-5): SAVISQKPSRDICQRGTSLTIQCQVDSQVTMMFWYRQQPGQSLTLIATANQGSEATYESGFVIDKFPISRPNLTFSTLTVSNMSPEDSSIYLCSGELGATQYFGPGTRLLVL.

J is TRBJ2-7 and V is TRBV6-6; possibly TRBD1 for D (6 bases). The germline V gene has CDR1 MNHNY and CDR2 SVGAGI (reference sequence). The CDR3 is 16 residues long. The V and J ends lost 6 bases and 6 bases respectively, with 24 bases between them. The CDR3 DNA follows: TGTGCCAGCAGATTAGAGACAGGCCCGTTACCCGGCGAGCAGTACTTC. This codes for CASRLETGPLPGEQYF.

This clone was seen a handful of times. This rearrangement joins TRBV7-2 to TRBJ2-3; the D is unclear. This CDR3 has 13 amino acids. V was pared by 4 bases and J by 6 bases, with 11 bases between. CDR1 and CDR2 from the germline V gene are SGHTA and FQGNSA. DNA of the CDR3: TGTGCCAGCAGCTCACCGGTGAGGGATACGCAGTATTTT. This encodes CASSSPVRDTQYF.

This chain joins TRBV14 and TRBJ2-7; TRBD1 agrees at 7 bases. Per the germline V gene, CDR1 is SGHDN and CDR2 is FVKESK. This CDR3 region has 16 residues. With V trimmed by 7 bases and J by 2 bases, 14 bases remained unmatched. In DNA, the CDR3 is TGTGCCAGCAACCCGACAGGGCTATCCCCCACCTACGAGCAGTACTTC. Amino acids: CASNPTGLSPTYEQYF.

This chain connects TRBV2 to TRBJ2-6, with TRBD1 as a possible D gene (6 bases). Trimming removed 6 bases from V and 7 bases from J, with 13 bases in between. Germline V gene sequence: CDR1 SNHLY, CDR2 FYNNEI. The CDR3 is made up of 14 amino acids. CDR3 bases: TGTGCCAGCAGCATCGAACAGGGAGCCAACGTCCTGACTTTC. This encodes CASSIEQGANVLTF.

This clone has just one count. The chain couples TRBV5-1 to TRBJ2-7; 10 bases match TRBD1. CDR1 and CDR2 from the germline V gene are SGHRS and YFSETQ. V trimming: 0 bases; J trimming: 3 bases; junction bases outside the gene matches: 6. There are 16 residues in the CDR3. The CDR3 DNA is TGCGCCAGCAGCTTGGATTTTTGGACAGGGGGCTACGAGCAGTACTTC. Protein product: CASSLDFWTGGYEQYF.

V usage is TRBV5-1 and J usage is TRBJ1-1, with 7 bases that match TRBD1. The CDR3 is 14 amino acids. The germline V gene has CDR1 SGHRS and CDR2 YFSETQ. Trimming took 3 bases from V and 6 from J; bases not matched to a gene: 8. The CDR3 coding sequence is TGCGCCAGCAGCTCGACACAGGGGCCTGCTGAAGCTTTCTTT. This sequence encodes CASSSTQGPAEAFF.

This clone has just a few counts. The chain carries TRBV6-5 and TRBJ1-5; D is unclear. With 5 bases removed from V and 11 bases from J, the gap between germline ends came to 16 bases. The length of the CDR3 is 13 residues. Germline values: CDR1 MNHEY, CDR2 SVGAGI. Here the CDR3 reads CASSPRDGEAQHF. CDR3 DNA: TGTGCCAGCAGTCCGAGAGATGGGGAGGCCCAGCATTTT.

The rearrangement uses TRBV30 and TRBJ1-1; 9 bases align to TRBD1. This CDR3 is built from 13 residues. The V and J ends lost 7 bases and 2 bases, in that order; junction bases with no gene match: 5. The V gene's germline CDR1 is GTSNPN and CDR2 SVGIG (reference sequence). This CDR3 is CASTGQGNTEAFF. The CDR3 region has the DNA TGTGCCTCTACGGGACAGGGCAACACTGAAGCTTTCTTT.

V usage is TRBV18 and J usage is TRBJ1-1; D ambiguous. Deletions cut 2 bases from V and 2 bases from J, with 3 bases between. This CDR3 contains 12 residues. Germline V gives CDR1 KGHSH, CDR2 LQKENI. The CDR3 DNA is TGTGCCAGCTCACCAGAAAACACTGAAGCTTTCTTT. Protein product: CASSPENTEAFF.

CDR3 sequence reads: CASSYSQGTFREQFF. Here the CDR3 DNA reads TGTGCCAGCAGTTACTCCCAGGGGACGTTTAGGGAGCAGTTCTTC. The genes are TRBV6-5 and TRBJ2-1; D is perhaps TRBD1 (6 bases). V gave up 0 bases and J gave up 10 bases, with 16 bases separating them. Germline V gene sequence: CDR1 MNHEY, CDR2 SVGAGI. This CDR3 has 15 residues.

This clone showed up just a few times. The chain uses TRBV10-3 and TRBJ2-5, with 8 bases identical to TRBD2. The germline V gene has CDR1 ENHRY and CDR2 SYGVKD. J gave up 2 bases and V 6 bases, and 5 bases lay outside the gene matches. The CDR3 has 14 residues. The chain's CDR3 is CAIRERGGQETQYF. In DNA, the CDR3 is TGTGCCATCAGAGAACGGGGGGGGCAAGAGACCCAGTACTTC.

V gene TRBV29-1 combines with J gene TRBJ2-6; no clear D. This CDR3 has 17 amino acids. The ends were cut back, 3 bases at V and 0 bases at J, with 15 bases in the middle. CDR1 and CDR2 from the germline V gene are SQVTM and ANQGSEA. The CDR3 sequence is CSVEAREPPSGANVLTF. In nucleotides, the CDR3 is TGCAGCGTTGAGGCGCGTGAACCCCCCTCTGGGGCCAACGTCCTGACTTTC.

The CDR3 bases are TGTGCCAGCAGCTCAGGAGGATGGGGGGCGTGGGACGAGCAGTACTTC. Protein product: CASSSGGWGAWDEQYF. The chain couples TRBV27 to TRBJ2-7; either TRBD1 or TRBD2 may supply D (6 bases each). Germline V gene data show CDR1 as MNHEY and CDR2 as SMNVEV (reference sequence). The V end lost 6 bases, the J end lost 5 bases, and 23 bases lay between the germline ends. This CDR3 has 16 residues.

The rearrangement uses TRBV29-1 and TRBJ2-7; D ambiguous. This CDR3 region has 10 residues. The germline V gene has CDR1 SQVTM and CDR2 ANQGSEA. V gave up 4 bases and J gave up 3 bases, with 4 bases separating them. CDR3 DNA sequence: TGCAGCGTTGGGGGCTACGAGCAGTACTTC. It yields the protein CSVGGYEQYF.